The rows below give T cell receptor beta chains drawn from one sample of a study of blood T cell repertoires in COVID-19. The table came from immunoSEQ multiplex PCR; TCRdb's copy has only in-frame clones and leaves some out. The top ten hold 10% of the sample, which has about 98,000 clones, roughly 86% seen once. The specimen sequenced was peripheral blood. These receptors came from a man in his forties or fifties with acute or convalescent COVID-19. The CDR3 runs from the conserved cysteine through the conserved F or W. Each record gives: D gene, V gene, clone size, CDR3 length, J gene, CDR3 protein, CDR3 DNA. The D gene is left open where the match is weak. Clone size is shown for a subset of rows, as once, few, many or a class of expanded clone.

TRBD1	TRBV7-9	-	15	TRBJ1-1	CASSQSTGATTEAFF	TGTGCCAGCAGCCAGTCGACAGGGGCTACAACTGAAGCTTTCTTT
TRBD2	TRBV2	few	17	TRBJ2-7	CASSETVLAGISYEQYF	TGTGCCAGCAGTGAAACGGTACTAGCGGGGATTTCCTACGAGCAGTACTTC
-	TRBV12-3/TRBV12-4	-	12	TRBJ1-1	CASSREGIEAFF	TGTGCCAGCAGCCGGGAGGGGATTGAAGCTTTCTTT
TRBD1	TRBV4-1	-	15	TRBJ2-1	CASSQGQGDLNEQFF	TGCGCCAGCAGCCAAGGCCAGGGGGACCTCAATGAGCAGTTCTTC
TRBD1	TRBV5-5	-	15	TRBJ2-5	CASSLISGQEETQYF	TGTGCCAGCAGCTTGATTTCCGGACAGGAAGAGACCCAGTACTTC
-	TRBV5-4	-	15	TRBJ1-1	CASSIRQALNTEAFF	TGTGCCAGCTCCATCAGACAGGCTTTGAACACTGAAGCTTTCTTT
-	TRBV11-2	-	14	TRBJ2-7	CASSPRRATYEQYF	TGTGCCAGCAGCCCTCGGCGGGCTACCTACGAGCAGTACTTC
-	TRBV4-2	-	15	TRBJ2-7	CASSQRNGGPYEQYF	TGTGCCAGCAGCCAGAGAAACGGGGGTCCCTACGAGCAGTACTTC
-	TRBV6-5	-	11	TRBJ2-2	CASSLTGELFF	TGTGCCAGCAGCCTCACCGGGGAGCTGTTTTTT
-	TRBV7-2	-	14	TRBJ1-5	CASSLARSNQPQHF	TGTGCCAGCAGCTTAGCCCGGAGCAATCAGCCCCAGCATTTT
TRBD2	TRBV2	-	15	TRBJ2-3	CASSLAGVGTDTQYF	TGTGCCAGCAGTCTAGCGGGAGTTGGCACAGATACGCAGTATTTT
-	TRBV6-1	-	15	TRBJ1-6	CASSDLTGPNSPLHF	TGTGCCAGCAGTGACCTGACAGGCCCAAATTCACCCCTCCACTTT
TRBD2	TRBV2	-	13	TRBJ2-1	CATPVAGGDEQFF	TGTGCCACTCCCGTAGCGGGAGGGGATGAGCAGTTCTTC
-	TRBV6-5	-	14	TRBJ2-1	CASTLALVYNEQFF	TGTGCCAGCACCCTAGCGTTGGTATACAATGAGCAGTTCTTC
-	TRBV7-2	-	14	TRBJ2-5	CASSLGKGKETQYF	TGTGCCAGCAGCTTAGGAAAGGGGAAAGAGACCCAGTACTTC
-	TRBV4-1	few	13	TRBJ2-3	CASSQQPGYTQYF	TGCGCCAGCAGCCAACAGCCAGGTTATACGCAGTATTTT
TRBD1	TRBV3-1/TRBV3-2	-	15	TRBJ1-4	CASSQGQGIGEKLFF	TGTGCCAGCAGCCAAGGACAGGGGATTGGGGAAAAACTGTTTTTT
TRBD1	TRBV4-1	-	15	TRBJ1-1	CASSQRDRANTEAFF	TGCGCCAGCAGCCAAAGGGACAGGGCGAACACTGAAGCTTTCTTT
-	TRBV6-5	-	14	TRBJ1-4	CASSYLPGTVKLFF	TGTGCCAGCAGTTACTTACCGGGTACGGTAAAACTGTTTTTT
-	TRBV2	-	12	TRBJ2-1	CASRALAEEQFF	TGTGCCAGCAGGGCCCTAGCAGAGGAGCAGTTCTTC
-	TRBV7-3	once	14	TRBJ1-1	CASSLTQGSTEAFF	TGTGCCAGCAGCTTAACCCAGGGCAGCACTGAAGCTTTCTTT
-	TRBV10-2	-	14	TRBJ1-5	CASRTGTGRQPQHF	TGCGCCAGCAGAACAGGGACGGGCAGACAGCCCCAGCATTTT
TRBD1	TRBV30	-	13	TRBJ1-1	CAWSATGEGEAFF	TGTGCCTGGAGTGCGACAGGGGAAGGTGAAGCTTTCTTT
-	TRBV7-9	-	16	TRBJ2-3	CASSLPSSLTTDTQYF	TGTGCCAGCAGCCTGCCCTCTAGCTTAACCACAGATACGCAGTATTTT
-	TRBV28	once	15	TRBJ1-5	CASSSQGGENQPQHF	TGTGCCAGCAGTTCCCAGGGAGGCGAGAATCAGCCCCAGCATTTT
-	TRBV4-2	few	15	TRBJ2-7	CASSQDGTSSYEQYF	TGTGCCAGCAGCCAAGACGGGACTTCCTCCTACGAGCAGTACTTC
-	TRBV24-1	-	13	TRBJ1-1	CATSREDGTEAFF	TGTGCCACCAGTAGGGAGGACGGCACTGAAGCTTTCTTT
TRBD1	TRBV30	-	18	TRBJ1-5	CAWSVNWDRGVSNQPQHF	TGTGCCTGGAGTGTAAATTGGGACAGGGGGGTGAGCAATCAGCCCCAGCATTTT
TRBD2	TRBV3-1/TRBV3-2	once	15	TRBJ2-7	CASSQGLAKTYEQYF	TGTGCCAGCAGCCAGGGACTAGCGAAAACCTACGAGCAGTACTTC
-	TRBV6-4	-	16	TRBJ1-5	CASKRKNGQINQPQHF	TGTGCCAGTAAGAGAAAGAACGGACAAATCAATCAGCCCCAGCATTTT
TRBD2	TRBV2	-	15	TRBJ2-1	CASSELTSGNNEQFF	TGTGCCAGCAGTGAATTAACTAGCGGGAACAATGAGCAGTTCTTC
-	TRBV4-1	-	16	TRBJ1-2	CASSQVGQGINYGYTF	TGCGCCAGCAGCCAAGTTGGGCAGGGGATTAACTATGGCTACACCTTC
-	TRBV27	-	12	TRBJ2-7	CASFSASYEQYF	TGTGCCAGCTTTAGCGCGTCCTACGAGCAGTACTTC
-	TRBV3-1/TRBV3-2	once	14	TRBJ2-7	CASSLLGVNYEQYF	TGTGCCAGCAGCCTATTGGGCGTTAACTACGAGCAGTACTTC
TRBD1	TRBV6-5	few	15	TRBJ1-2	CASSNPGGDLHGYTF	TGTGCCAGCAGTAATCCAGGGGGCGATTTGCACGGCTACACCTTC
TRBD1	TRBV7-9	-	15	TRBJ2-3	CASDVTGTGTDTQYF	TGTGCCAGCGACGTGACAGGGACCGGCACAGATACGCAGTATTTT
-	TRBV4-1	-	15	TRBJ2-2	CASSQGTLDAGELFF	TGCGCCAGCAGCCAAGGCACCCTAGACGCCGGGGAGCTGTTTTTT
TRBD1	TRBV19	-	17	TRBJ2-3	CASSSVGTAGPTDTQYF	TGTGCCAGTAGCTCTGTTGGGACAGCCGGCCCCACAGATACGCAGTATTTT
-	TRBV19	-	10	TRBJ2-3	CASTLATQYF	TGTGCCAGTACCCTCGCGACGCAGTATTTT
TRBD1	TRBV5-6	-	14	TRBJ1-6	CASSLLQGRSPLHF	TGTGCCAGCAGCTTGCTACAGGGGCGATCACCCCTCCACTTT
TRBD1	TRBV2	-	17	TRBJ1-3	CASSLGTGDVSGNTIYF	TGTGCCAGCAGTTTGGGCACAGGGGATGTGTCTGGAAACACCATATATTTT